These 15 T cell receptor beta chains came from one sample sequenced in a study of blood T cell repertoires in COVID-19. This table comes from immunoSEQ multiplex PCR, and its TCRdb copy is limited to in-frame clones, with some not included. The sample holds approximately 140,000 clones, about 88% seen once. Material: peripheral blood. The source is a woman older than 75 with acute or convalescent COVID-19.

The V call is TRBV7-9, the J call TRBJ2-3; no reliable D call. The CDR3 is 12 residues long. V lost 1 base to trimming and J lost 4 bases, with 3 bases between them. Germline V lookup: CDR1 SEHNR, CDR2 FQNEAQ (reference sequence). For the CDR3, the DNA is TGTGCCAGCAGCTTAGTCTCAGATACGCAGTATTTT. This translates into CASSLVSDTQYF.

The V call is TRBV27, the J call TRBJ1-4; 7 nucleotides align to TRBD1. This CDR3 is built from 14 residues. V shed 4 bases, J shed 8 bases, and the junction held 7 bases outside the gene matches. From germline, CDR1 is MNHEY and CDR2 SMNVEV (reference sequence). The CDR3 nucleotides read TGTGCCAGCAGTTCCGACAGGGCGGACGAAAAACTGTTTTTT. Translated: CASSSDRADEKLFF.

In nucleotides, the CDR3 is TGTGCCATCACAGGACTAGCGGACAATGAGCAGTTCTTC. Its protein product is CAITGLADNEQFF. The chain joins TRBV10-3 to TRBJ2-1; 10 positions match TRBD2. This CDR3 spans 13 amino acids. Losses at the gene ends were 7 bases for V and 5 bases for J; bases not matched to a gene: 2. The germline V gene encodes CDR1 ENHRY and CDR2 SYGVKD.

The V call is TRBV7-6, the J call TRBJ2-2, with TRBD2 matching 12 bases. The germline V gene encodes CDR1 SGHVS and CDR2 FNYEAQ. CDR3 length: 16 residues. The junction had 2 bases not matched to a gene; V was cut back by 5 bases and J by 1 base. CDR3 sequence reads: CASSPLAGGNTGELFF. The CDR3 coding sequence is TGTGCCAGCAGCCCACTAGCGGGGGGGAACACCGGGGAGCTGTTTTTT.

This rearrangement joins TRBV6-5 to TRBJ1-1, with 8 bases aligning to TRBD1. Germline trimming cut 10 bases from V and 4 bases from J; bases unmatched to any gene: 11. This CDR3 contains 14 residues. CDR1 and CDR2 from the germline V gene are MNHEY and SVGAGI. The CDR3 region has the DNA TGTGCCATCACAGGGGGGGGGTATAGCACTGAAGCTTTCTTT. Translating it yields CAITGGGYSTEAFF.

The CDR3, as DNA: TGCGCCAGCAGCCCGAATATCGGGGTTGGGGATGAGCAGTTCTTC. This encodes CASSPNIGVGDEQFF. This chain joins TRBV4-3 and TRBJ2-1; D might be TRBD2 (5 bases). The CDR3 is 15 residues long. Trimming removed 4 bases from V and 8 bases from J, with 18 bases in between. The V gene's germline CDR1 is LGHNA and CDR2 YSLEER.

The chain is built from TRBV5-5 and TRBJ1-1; perhaps TRBD1 as D (5 bases). The V and J ends lost 1 base and 3 bases respectively, with 7 bases between them. CDR1 and CDR2 from the germline V gene are SGHKS and YYEKEE (reference sequence). The CDR3 covers 13 residues. CDR3 in amino acids: CASSLTRDTEAFF. CDR3 nucleotide sequence: TGTGCCAGCAGCTTGACCAGGGACACTGAAGCTTTCTTT.

J is TRBJ2-1 and V is TRBV5-1; tentatively, D is TRBD2 (6 bases). This CDR3 region has 14 residues. Trimming removed 3 bases at V and 5 bases at J, with 12 bases between. CDR1 is SGHRS, CDR2 YFSETQ, per germline. Here the CDR3 DNA reads TGCGCCAGCAGCTCGGGAGACAGAAACAATGAGCAGTTCTTC. This sequence encodes CASSSGDRNNEQFF. The entire variable domain, with the rest obtained from reference TRBV5-1 and TRBJ2-1, is as follows: KAGVTQTPRYLIKTRGQQVTLSCSPISGHRSVSWYQQTPGQGLQFLFEYFSETQRNKGNFPGRFSGRQFSNSRSEMNVSTLELGDSALYLCASSSGDRNNEQFFGPGTRLTVL.

This clone came up a few times. The chain couples TRBV28 to TRBJ2-5, with TRBD2 identical over 8 bases. The V gene's germline CDR1 is MDHEN and CDR2 SYDVKM. The CDR3 has 16 residues. After removal of 2 bases from V and 2 bases from J, the junction contained 7 bases not matched to a gene. The CDR3 region has the DNA TGTGCCAGCAGTTTAAGCGGGGGACCATCGCAAGAGACCCAGTACTTC. This sequence encodes CASSLSGGPSQETQYF.

V gene TRBV12-5 combines with J gene TRBJ1-2, with D unresolved. CDR1 and CDR2 from the germline V gene are LGHNT and FRNRAP. The ends were cut back, 3 bases at V and 1 base at J, with 9 bases in the middle. The length of the CDR3 is 14 residues. The CDR3 is CASGFGSSNYGYTF. The CDR3 DNA reads as TGTGCTAGTGGTTTCGGTAGCAGTAACTATGGCTACACCTTC.

This CDR3 is CASSLQGAGELFF. The CDR3 nucleotides read TGCGCCAGCAGCCTTCAGGGGGCCGGGGAGCTGTTTTTT. The chain joins TRBV5-1 to TRBJ2-2, with 7 nucleotides matching TRBD1. The CDR3 loop spans 13 amino acids. J lost 6 bases, V lost 4 bases, and 3 bases had no gene match. Germline V lookup: CDR1 SGHRS, CDR2 YFSETQ.

The gene calls are TRBV9 and TRBJ2-3, with 11 bases fitting TRBD1. The CDR3 totals 17 residues. The V segment lost 0 bases and the J segment 2 bases; nucleotides outside the gene matches: 5. Germline CDR1 reads SGDLS; CDR2 reads YYNGEE. The CDR3 region is CASSVEGTGGPTDTQYF. The CDR3 nucleotides read TGTGCCAGCAGCGTAGAAGGGACAGGGGGACCCACAGATACGCAGTATTTT. Looking up the rest from reference TRBV9 and TRBJ2-3 gives the full variable domain: DSGVTQTPKHLITATGQRVTLRCSPRSGDLSVYWYQQSLDQGLQFLIQYYNGEERAKGNILERFSAQQFPDLHSELNLSSLELGDSALYFCASSVEGTGGPTDTQYFGPGTRLTVL.

V is TRBV19 and J is TRBJ2-5; 12 bases are shared with TRBD2. Unmatched junction bases numbered 12, after V lost 2 bases and J lost 5 bases. The CDR3 is 18 residues long. Germline assignment: CDR1 LNHDA and CDR2 SQIVND (reference sequence). The CDR3 protein is CASSISITSGRPRETQYF. In DNA form, the CDR3 reads TGTGCCAGTAGTATATCCATTACTAGCGGGAGGCCCCGGGAGACCCAGTACTTC.

The rearrangement uses TRBV6-2 or TRBV6-3 and TRBJ2-7, with D possibly TRBD1 on 5 matching bases. Trimming stripped 4 bases from V and 4 bases from J, with 8 bases between. CDR3 length equals 12 residues. The V gene's germline CDR1 is MNHEY and CDR2 SVGEGT. The CDR3 bases are TGTGCCAGCAGTTCAGGGAATTACGAGCAGTACTTC. It yields the protein CASSSGNYEQYF.

The chain has TRBV7-9 and TRBJ1-3, with D unresolved. Germline assignment: CDR1 SEHNR and CDR2 FQNEAQ (reference sequence). V lost 6 bases and J 0 bases, leaving 12 bases between the germline ends. CDR3 length: 15 residues. CDR3 region: CASRPKQTSGNTIYF. CDR3 DNA sequence: TGTGCCAGCAGGCCTAAACAGACCTCTGGAAACACCATATATTTT.